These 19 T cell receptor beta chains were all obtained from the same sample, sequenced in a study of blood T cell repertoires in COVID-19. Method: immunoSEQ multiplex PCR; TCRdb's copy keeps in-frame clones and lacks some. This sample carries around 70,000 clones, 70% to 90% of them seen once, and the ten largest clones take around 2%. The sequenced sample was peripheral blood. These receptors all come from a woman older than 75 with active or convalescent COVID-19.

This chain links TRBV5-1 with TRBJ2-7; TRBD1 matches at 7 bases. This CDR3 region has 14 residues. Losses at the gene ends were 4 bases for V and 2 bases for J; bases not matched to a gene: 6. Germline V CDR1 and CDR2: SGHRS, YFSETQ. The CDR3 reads CASSIAGTAYEQYF. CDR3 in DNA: TGCGCCAGCAGCATCGCCGGGACAGCCTACGAGCAGTACTTC.

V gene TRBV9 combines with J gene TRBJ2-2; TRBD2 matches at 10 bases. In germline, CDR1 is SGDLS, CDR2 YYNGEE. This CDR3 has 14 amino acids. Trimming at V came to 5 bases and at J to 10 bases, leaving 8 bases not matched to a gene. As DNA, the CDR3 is TGTGCCAGCAGTTATTTAGCGGGAGGAGAGGAGCTGTTTTTT. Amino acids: CASSYLAGGEELFF. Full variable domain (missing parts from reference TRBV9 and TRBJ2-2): DSGVTQTPKHLITATGQRVTLRCSPRSGDLSVYWYQQSLDQGLQFLIQYYNGEERAKGNILERFSAQQFPDLHSELNLSSLELGDSALYFCASSYLAGGEELFFGEGSRLTVL.

The CDR3 protein is CASSQDLGQAWEQYF. DNA of the CDR3: TGCGCCAGCAGCCAAGATCTAGGACAGGCATGGGAGCAGTACTTC. J is TRBJ2-7 and V is TRBV4-3; TRBD1 matches at 7 bases. Trimming removed 0 bases from V and 7 bases from J; junction bases left unmatched: 9. The CDR3 has 15 amino acids. CDR1 is LGHNA, CDR2 YSLEER, per germline.

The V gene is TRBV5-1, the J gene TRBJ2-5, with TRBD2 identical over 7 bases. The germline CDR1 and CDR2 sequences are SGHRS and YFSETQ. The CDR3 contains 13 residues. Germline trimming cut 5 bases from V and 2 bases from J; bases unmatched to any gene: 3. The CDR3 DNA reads TGCGCCAGCAGGGGCGGGGGACAAGAGACCCAGTACTTC. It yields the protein CASRGGGQETQYF.

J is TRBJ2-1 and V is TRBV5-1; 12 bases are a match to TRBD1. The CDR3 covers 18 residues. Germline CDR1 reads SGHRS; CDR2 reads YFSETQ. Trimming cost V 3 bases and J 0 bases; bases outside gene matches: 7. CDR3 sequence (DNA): TGCGCCAGCAGCTCAGGGACAGGGGGCTGGAGCTCCTACAATGAGCAGTTCTTC. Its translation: CASSSGTGGWSSYNEQFF.

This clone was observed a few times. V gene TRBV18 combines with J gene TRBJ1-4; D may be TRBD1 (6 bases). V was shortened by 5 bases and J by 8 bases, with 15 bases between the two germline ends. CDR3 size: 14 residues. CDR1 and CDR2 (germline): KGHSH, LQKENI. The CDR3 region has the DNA TGTGCCAGCTCATCCGGGACAAACGGGGAAAAACTGTTTTTT. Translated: CASSSGTNGEKLFF.

The chain's CDR3 is CASSAQQGASNEQFF. The CDR3 DNA reads as TGTGCCAGCAGCGCCCAACAGGGGGCCAGTAATGAGCAGTTCTTC. The chain has TRBV7-9 and TRBJ2-1; 9 bases match TRBD1. Unmatched junction bases numbered 9, after V lost 5 bases and J lost 7 bases. CDR3 length: 15 amino acids. Germline loops: CDR1 SEHNR, CDR2 FQNEAQ (reference sequence).

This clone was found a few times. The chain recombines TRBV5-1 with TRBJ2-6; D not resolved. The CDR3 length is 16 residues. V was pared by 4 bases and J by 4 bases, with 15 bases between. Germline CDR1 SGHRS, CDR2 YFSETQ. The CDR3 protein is CASSLSPEAGANVLTF. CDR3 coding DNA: TGCGCCAGCAGCCTGTCCCCAGAGGCAGGGGCCAACGTCCTGACTTTC.

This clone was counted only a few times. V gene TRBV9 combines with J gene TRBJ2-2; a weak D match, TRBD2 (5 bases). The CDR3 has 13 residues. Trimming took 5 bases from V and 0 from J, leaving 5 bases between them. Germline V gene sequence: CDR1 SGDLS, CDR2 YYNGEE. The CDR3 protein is CASRGANTGELFF. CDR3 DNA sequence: TGTGCCAGCAGGGGAGCGAACACCGGGGAGCTGTTTTTT.

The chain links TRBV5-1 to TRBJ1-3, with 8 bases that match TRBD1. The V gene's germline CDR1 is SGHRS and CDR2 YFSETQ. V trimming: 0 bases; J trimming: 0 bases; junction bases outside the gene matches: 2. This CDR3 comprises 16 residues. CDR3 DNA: TGCGCCAGCAGCTTGGGCCAGGGGGCCTCTGGAAACACCATATATTTT. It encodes CASSLGQGASGNTIYF.

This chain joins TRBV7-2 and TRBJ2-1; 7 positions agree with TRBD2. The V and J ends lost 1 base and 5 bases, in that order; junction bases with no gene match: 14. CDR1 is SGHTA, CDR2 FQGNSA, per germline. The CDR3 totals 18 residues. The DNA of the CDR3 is TGTGCCAGCAGCTTAGGATGGGGAAGGCGGGGGACTAACAATGAGCAGTTCTTC. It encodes CASSLGWGRRGTNNEQFF.

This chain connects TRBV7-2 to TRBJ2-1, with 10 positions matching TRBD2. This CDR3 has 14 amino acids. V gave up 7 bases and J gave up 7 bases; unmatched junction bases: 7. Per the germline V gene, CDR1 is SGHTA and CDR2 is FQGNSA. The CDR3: CASNLAGEGNEQFF. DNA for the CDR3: TGTGCCAGCAACCTAGCGGGAGAGGGTAATGAGCAGTTCTTC.

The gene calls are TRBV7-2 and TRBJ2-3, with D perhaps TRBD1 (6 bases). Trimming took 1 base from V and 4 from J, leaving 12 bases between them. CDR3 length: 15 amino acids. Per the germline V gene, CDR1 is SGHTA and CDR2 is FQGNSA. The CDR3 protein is CASSLEGQLPDTQYF. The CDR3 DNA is TGTGCCAGCAGCTTAGAAGGACAGCTTCCAGATACGCAGTATTTT.

CDR3 residues: CASSSGTLDEQYF. CDR3 coding DNA: TGTGCCAGCTCATCCGGGACTTTGGATGAGCAGTACTTC. V and J are TRBV18 and TRBJ2-7, with a tentative D call TRBD2 (6 bases). V gave up 5 bases and J gave up 7 bases, with 15 bases separating them. Germline values: CDR1 KGHSH, CDR2 LQKENI. CDR3 length: 13 amino acids.

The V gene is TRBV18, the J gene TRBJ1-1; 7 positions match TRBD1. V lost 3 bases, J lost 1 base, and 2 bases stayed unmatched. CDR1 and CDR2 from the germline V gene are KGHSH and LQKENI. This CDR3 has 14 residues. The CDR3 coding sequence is TGTGCCAGCTCACCGGGACAGAAGAACACTGAAGCTTTCTTT. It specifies CASSPGQKNTEAFF. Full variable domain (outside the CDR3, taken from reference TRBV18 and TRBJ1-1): NAGVMQNPRHLVRRRGQEARLRCSPMKGHSHVYWYRQLPEEGLKFMVYLQKENIIDESGMPKERFSAEFPKEGPSILRIQQVVRGDSAAYFCASSPGQKNTEAFFGQGTRLTVV.

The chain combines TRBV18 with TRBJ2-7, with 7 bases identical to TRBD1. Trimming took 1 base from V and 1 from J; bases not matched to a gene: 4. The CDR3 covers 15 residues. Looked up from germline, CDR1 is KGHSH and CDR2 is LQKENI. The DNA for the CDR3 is TGTGCCAGCTCACCACGGACAGGAGAGTCCTACGAGCAGTACTTC. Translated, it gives CASSPRTGESYEQYF.

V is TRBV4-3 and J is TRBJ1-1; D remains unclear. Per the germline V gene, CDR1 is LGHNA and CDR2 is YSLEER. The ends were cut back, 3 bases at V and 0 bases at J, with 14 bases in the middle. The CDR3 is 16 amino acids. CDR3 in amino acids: CASSHVGRVLNTEAFF. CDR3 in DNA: TGCGCCAGCAGCCACGTGGGGAGGGTCCTGAACACTGAAGCTTTCTTT.

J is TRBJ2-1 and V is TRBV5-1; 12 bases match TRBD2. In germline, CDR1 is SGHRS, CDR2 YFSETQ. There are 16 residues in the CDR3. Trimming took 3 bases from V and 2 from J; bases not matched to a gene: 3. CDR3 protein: CASSWGLAGTYNEQFF. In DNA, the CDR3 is TGCGCCAGCAGCTGGGGACTAGCGGGCACCTACAATGAGCAGTTCTTC.

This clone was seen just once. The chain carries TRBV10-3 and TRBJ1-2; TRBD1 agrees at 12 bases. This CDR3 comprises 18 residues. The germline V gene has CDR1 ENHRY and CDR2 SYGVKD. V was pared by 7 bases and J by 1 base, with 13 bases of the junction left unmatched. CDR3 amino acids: CAIMRDRGRKGGNYGYTF. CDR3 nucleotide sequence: TGTGCCATCATGCGGGACAGGGGGCGAAAAGGAGGTAACTATGGCTACACCTTC.